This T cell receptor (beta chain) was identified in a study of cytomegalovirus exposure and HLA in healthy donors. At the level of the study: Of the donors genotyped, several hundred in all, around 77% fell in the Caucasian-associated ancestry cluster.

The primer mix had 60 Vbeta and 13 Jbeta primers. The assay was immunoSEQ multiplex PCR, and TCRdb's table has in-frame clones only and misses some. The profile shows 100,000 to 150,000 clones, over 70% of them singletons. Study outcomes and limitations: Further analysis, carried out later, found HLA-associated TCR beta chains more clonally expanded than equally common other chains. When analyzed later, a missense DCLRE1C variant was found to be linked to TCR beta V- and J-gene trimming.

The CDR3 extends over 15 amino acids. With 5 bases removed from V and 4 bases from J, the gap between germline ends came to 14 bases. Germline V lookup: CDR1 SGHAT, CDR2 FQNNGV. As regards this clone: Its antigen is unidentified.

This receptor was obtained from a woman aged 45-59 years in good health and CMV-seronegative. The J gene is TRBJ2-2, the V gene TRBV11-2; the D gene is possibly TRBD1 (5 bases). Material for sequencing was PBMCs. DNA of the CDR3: TGTGCCAGCAGCCCAAGGAAGACAGCCACCGGGGAGCTGTTTTTT. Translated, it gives CASSPRKTATGELFF.